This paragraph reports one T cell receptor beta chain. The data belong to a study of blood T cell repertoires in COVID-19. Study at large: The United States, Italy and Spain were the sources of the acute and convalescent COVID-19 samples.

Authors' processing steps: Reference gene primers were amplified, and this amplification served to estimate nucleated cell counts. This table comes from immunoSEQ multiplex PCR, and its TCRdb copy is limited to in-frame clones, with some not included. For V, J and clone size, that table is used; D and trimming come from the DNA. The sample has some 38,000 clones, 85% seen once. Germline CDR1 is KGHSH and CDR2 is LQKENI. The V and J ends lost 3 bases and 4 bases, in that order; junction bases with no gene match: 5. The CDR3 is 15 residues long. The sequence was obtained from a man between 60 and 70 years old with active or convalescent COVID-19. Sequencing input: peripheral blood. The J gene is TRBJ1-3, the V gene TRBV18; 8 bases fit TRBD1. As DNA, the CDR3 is TGTGCCAGCTCACCCCGGACAGGGTCAGGAAACACCATATATTTT. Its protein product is CASSPRTGSGNTIYF. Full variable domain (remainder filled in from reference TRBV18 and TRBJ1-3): NAGVMQNPRHLVRRRGQEARLRCSPMKGHSHVYWYRQLPEEGLKFMVYLQKENIIDESGMPKERFSAEFPKEGPSILRIQQVVRGDSAAYFCASSPRTGSGNTIYFGEGSWLTVV.